The sequence of this TCR beta chain was determined in a study of prognosis after radiotherapy for stage I lung cancer. Study context: Individuals diagnosed with stage I non-small cell lung cancer underwent enrollment between April 2018 and early 2019.

Researchers used two-round multiplex PCR to amplify TCR beta CDR3 starting from genomic DNA. For every TRBV and TRBJ gene, a specific primer was used in first-round PCR. From the multiplex PCR reads, TCRdb called clonotypes with MiXCR, one entry per CDR3 protein. The top ten hold around 25% of the sample, which has roughly 14,000 distinct CDR3 sequences, less than 40% seen once. This clonotype was recorded at least ten times. Trimming took off 3 bases at V and 6 bases at J, with 17 bases between the two ends. Germline V gives CDR1 LGHNA, CDR2 YSLEER. The CDR3 is 15 residues long. V and J are TRBV4-3 and TRBJ1-2; D is possibly TRBD1 (5 bases). Source: PBMCs, taken before or after stereotactic body radiation therapy (not recorded which). The clonotype was recovered from a donor over 45 with non-small cell lung cancer. This chain's CDR3 is CASSHTGTPGDGYTF. The CDR3 DNA follows: TGCGCCAGCAGCCATACCGGGACCCCAGGCGATGGCTACACCTTC.